This T cell receptor beta chain comes out of a study of Ad26.COV2.S vaccination and SARS-CoV-2 variants. CDR3 length: 14 amino acids. V shed 5 bases and J 6 bases; nucleotides not matched to a gene: 9. CDR1 SGHAT and CDR2 FQNNGV come from the germline V gene. Stated treatment: some 20 received Ad26.COV2.S at low or high dose, single or two shots; five or six received placebo; per-sample allocation not given. Samples analyzed were those drawn on day 63 after the first vaccine or placebo injection. A Boston donor was an adult aged 18-55 years. Clones were sequenced by immunoSEQ multiplex PCR, and TCRdb holds only the in-frame ones, with some missing. Among roughly 450,000 clones listed, about nine tenths were seen once.

The specimen comprised peripheral blood, sampled in a trial of Ad26.COV2.S vaccine versus placebo. This rearrangement joins TRBV11-2 to TRBJ1-2; 7 bases are a match to TRBD1. The sequence was collected from a person between 18 and 59 years old who received the Ad26.COV2.S COVID-19 vaccine or a placebo. CDR3 nucleotide sequence: TGTGCCAGCAGCCACATGGAAGGGGGCCATGGCTACACCTTC. This translates into CASSHMEGGHGYTF.